Described below is a single T cell receptor beta chain sequence and its context. This record belongs to a study of blood T cell repertoires in COVID-19. For the study at large: T cells, B-cell-depleted T cells, or PBMCs supplied cDNA or gDNA.

After removal of 2 bases from V and 0 bases from J, the junction contained 4 bases not matched to a gene. This CDR3 has 15 residues. Germline CDR1 is MNHEY and CDR2 is SVGAGI. Assay: immunoSEQ multiplex PCR; the TCRdb copy retains only in-frame clones and omits some. Seen here are approximately 350,000 clones, around nine tenths observed once, and the top ten hold less than 3.5%. Sequenced sample: peripheral blood. The V gene is TRBV6-5, the J gene TRBJ2-7; 7 nucleotides align to TRBD1. This TCR was sampled from a woman aged 18-29 years who had recovered from COVID-19. In nucleotides, the CDR3 is TGTGCCAGCAGTTACCCAGGGGGATGCTCCTACGAGCAGTACGTC. It yields the protein CASSYPGGCSYEQYV.